This is a list of T cell receptor beta chains from one sample in a study of CD8 T cells in Susac syndrome. TCRdb fed the immunoSEQ multiplex PCR reads into MiXCR, producing one record per CDR3 protein. The sample consists of around 150,000 distinct CDR3 sequences, around 94% of them appearing once. Sequencing used CD8+ T cells from PBMCs. The source of these receptors is a human donor in good health. Both conserved end residues are part of each CDR3. D genes are given only for firm matches. Clone size appears in some rows only: once, few, many, or a class for an expanded clone.

- | TRBJ2-2 | - | TRBV11-2 | CASSWGPNTGELFF | TGTGCCAGCAGCTGGGGCCCGAACACCGGGGAGCTGTTTTTT
- | TRBJ2-3 | - | TRBV29-1 | CSVEEGIDTQYF | TGCAGCGTTGAAGAAGGGATCGATACGCAGTATTTT
TRBD1 | TRBJ2-1 | - | TRBV6-2/TRBV6-3 | CASSYTGGAYNEQFF | TGTGCCAGCAGCTACACAGGGGGCGCCTACAATGAGCAGTTCTTC
TRBD1 | TRBJ2-7 | once | TRBV6-5 | CASRDRGSYEQYF | TGTGCCAGCCGGGACAGGGGCAGCTACGAGCAGTACTTC
- | TRBJ1-4 | - | TRBV12-3/TRBV12-4 | CASAGGRWEKLFF | TGTGCCAGCGCCGGGGGCAGATGGGAAAAACTGTTTTTT
- | TRBJ2-1 | - | TRBV5-6 | CASSLVGQGRGEQFF | TGTGCCAGCAGCTTGGTCGGGCAGGGGAGAGGTGAGCAGTTCTTC
TRBD1 | TRBJ2-2 | - | TRBV20-1 | CSAPYGQGNTGELFF | TGCAGTGCCCCCTACGGACAGGGGAACACCGGGGAGCTGTTTTTT
- | TRBJ2-5 | once | TRBV11-1 | CASSLRSRRETQYF | TGTGCCAGCAGCTTACGCAGCCGGCGAGAGACCCAGTACTTC
TRBD1 | TRBJ1-1 | - | TRBV3-1 | CASSQVPGQGTNTEAFF | TGTGCCAGCAGCCAAGTGCCCGGACAGGGAACGAACACTGAAGCTTTCTTT
TRBD1 | TRBJ2-7 | - | TRBV29-1 | CSGTTGGVNEQYF | TGCAGCGGGACCACAGGGGGCGTGAACGAGCAGTACTTC
- | TRBJ1-4 | - | TRBV5-1 | CASSFQGGKLFF | TGCGCCAGCAGCTTCCAGGGCGGAAAACTGTTTTTT
- | TRBJ1-2 | - | TRBV6-5 | CASRPDGILYGYTF | TGTGCCAGCAGACCCGACGGTATCCTTTATGGCTACACCTTC
- | TRBJ2-5 | - | TRBV5-1 | CASSLDLSSETQYF | TGCGCCAGCAGCTTGGACCTCTCTAGTGAGACCCAGTACTTC
- | TRBJ2-7 | - | TRBV5-6 | CASSWDWTSYEQYF | TGTGCCAGCAGCTGGGACTGGACCTCCTACGAGCAGTACTTC
TRBD1 | TRBJ1-5 | - | TRBV15 | CATSITPGQGNQPQHF | TGTGCCACCAGCATTACACCGGGACAGGGCAATCAGCCCCAGCATTTT
TRBD1 | TRBJ1-2 | - | TRBV15 | CATSSSPPQGLGYGYTF | TGTGCCACCAGCAGCTCCCCACCACAGGGGTTGGGCTATGGCTACACCTTC